This T cell receptor (beta chain) derives from a study of T-cell reconstitution after alpha-beta-depleted transplantation in children. This CDR3 spans 13 amino acids. The germline CDR1 and CDR2 sequences are DFQATT and SNEGSKA (reference sequence). The V gene lost 6 bases and the J gene lost 7 bases, with 19 bases spanning the gap. This clonotype has ten or more counts. A library of TCRbeta sequences, prepared with unique molecular identifiers, was generated. TCRdb passed the PCR reads through MiXCR, listing each CDR3 protein once. This table has some 590,000 distinct CDR3 sequences, roughly a tenth appearing once.

Sequenced material: PBMCs from the stem cell graft donor, taken from the stem cell graft. The chain couples TRBV20-1 to TRBJ2-7; D call uncertain. The sequence came from a human donor who donated a stem cell graft to a child with acute myeloid leukemia. CDR3 residues: CSAIRGLHLEQYF. The CDR3 DNA is TGCAGTGCGATTAGAGGTCTACACCTGGAGCAGTACTTC.